This TCR beta chain was recorded in a study listed by TCRdb under 2016. The CDR3 sequence holds 13 residues, the cysteine and phenylalanine included. The DNA shown is the 39-base CDR3, in frame from base 1. The junction carries 11 bases between V and J, which are trimmed by 2 bases and 8 bases respectively. CDR1 SGHDT and CDR2 YYEEEE were looked up in the germline V gene. This clonotype appeared many times. Its binding antigen is unknown. Qualities for individual bases were not recorded, and no much larger clone is one base off. Libraries were built with RT-PCR. Sequenced on an Illumina MiSeq. The public reads were quality trimmed at Q25 with fastp and then assembled into clones with MiXCR by TCRdb, keeping productive beta chains. Duplicate CDR3 protein sequences are folded into a single record with the most common DNA and genes. The sample profile shows fewer than 800,000 distinct CDR3 sequences; approximately 15% of them were found once. The top ten clonotypes cover 3.6% of the sample.

The chain joins TRBV5-6 to TRBJ1-3; the D region possibly corresponds to TRBD1 (6 bases align). The clonotype comes from a female donor in good health, serving as a healthy control. Sequenced material: memory CD4+ T cells from blood. The DNA is as follows: TGTGCCAGCAGCTTTCAGAACAGGGACACCATATATTTT. Protein translation: CASSFQNRDTIYF.